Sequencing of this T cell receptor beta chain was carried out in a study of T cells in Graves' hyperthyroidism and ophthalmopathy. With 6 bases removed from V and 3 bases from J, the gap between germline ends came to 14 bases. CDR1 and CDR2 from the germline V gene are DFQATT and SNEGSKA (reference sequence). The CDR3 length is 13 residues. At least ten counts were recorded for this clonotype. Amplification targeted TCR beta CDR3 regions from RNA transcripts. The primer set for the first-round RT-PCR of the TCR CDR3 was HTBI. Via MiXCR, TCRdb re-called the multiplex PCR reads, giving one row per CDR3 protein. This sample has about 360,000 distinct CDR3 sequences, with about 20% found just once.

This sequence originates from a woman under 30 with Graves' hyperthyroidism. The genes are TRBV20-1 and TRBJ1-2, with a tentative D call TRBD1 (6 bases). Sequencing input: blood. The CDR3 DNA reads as TGCAGTGCCCCCTGGCAGGGGCACTATGGCTACACCTTC. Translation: CSAPWQGHYGYTF.